The clone carrying this T cell receptor beta chain was seen at least ten times. Its specificity is not known. V lost 5 bases to trimming and J lost 5 bases; unmatched junction nucleotides: 7. The CDR3 consists of 16 residues. The data belong to a study of early T cells in non-severe SARS-CoV-2 infection. Whole-study context: Chains were unpaired, as sequencing was done on bulk RNA from unsorted whole blood. Whole-study findings and limits: VDJdb-based matching was biased toward anti-spike CD8 responses and missed private and CD4 specificities.

The protocol attached unique molecular identifiers to individual cDNA molecules. MiXCR was run by TCRdb on the 5' RACE reads, yielding one entry per CDR3 protein. The table has 65,000 to 90,000 distinct CDR3 sequences, 12% seen once. V is TRBV12-3 or TRBV12-4 and J is TRBJ2-5; TRBD2 aligns across 14 bases. The sample was whole blood. This TCR derives from an adult who was a healthcare worker with PCR-confirmed SARS-CoV-2 infection or an uninfected control (not recorded which). The CDR3 here is CASSLGLAGVRETQYF. Written as DNA, the CDR3 is TGTGCCAGCAGTCTGGGACTAGCGGGAGTCCGGGAGACCCAGTACTTC.